This TCR beta chain is from a study of shared clonotypes between healthy human individuals. Findings and caveats of the study: Against clonotypes common to all four donors, non-shared ones had lower generation probabilities. Compared with memory subsets, naive subsets generally had larger estimated richness.

Only Caucasian adults living in Nashville, Tennessee served as donors. As originally analysed: ImmunoSEQ sequences covered only the junction and lacked quality scores; filtering therefore differed. The repertoire was sequenced with immunoSEQ multiplex PCR; TCRdb's copy has only in-frame clones and lacks some. The V and J calls and clone size come from that table; D and trimming were worked out from the DNA. The sample lists about 2.3 million clones; less than 95% were seen once. As for this clone: The antigen is unknown.

This TCR was sampled from a man between 18 and 35 years old in good health. Some clones in this sample may be carry-over from other donors' samples. The specimen was naive CD4+ T cells from PBMCs. The subset here: CD45RA+ positively selected.

This CDR3 reads CASSPFGGPSYEQYF. The DNA of the CDR3 is TGCGCCAGCAGCCCGTTCGGGGGGCCCTCCTACGAGCAGTACTTC. The chain recombines TRBV5-1 with TRBJ2-7; the D gene is possibly TRBD2 (7 bases). Germline V gene data show CDR1 as SGHRS and CDR2 as YFSETQ. The ends were cut back, 4 bases at V and 0 bases at J, with 14 bases in the middle. The CDR3 runs 15 residues.